The 17 T cell receptor beta chains below all came from one sample that was sequenced in a study of T-cell memory formation after mild COVID-19. TCRdb itself ran the 5' RACE reads through MiXCR, one entry per CDR3 protein. The top ten hold approximately 13% of the sample, which has roughly 350,000 distinct CDR3 sequences, under 30% seen once. Sequenced material: PBMCs or a T cell subset sorted from them (not recorded which). These receptors came from an adult woman who had mild COVID-19 (a few samples of this study predate the infection). Cell type and time point are not known.

This clonotype was counted between two and nine times. This chain uses TRBV20-1 with TRBJ2-3, with 8 positions matching TRBD2. V shed 3 bases and J 3 bases; nucleotides not matched to a gene: 8. Germline-derived CDR1 and CDR2 are DFQATT and SNEGSKA (reference sequence). The CDR3 loop spans 15 amino acids. The CDR3 region is CSASRGTRRTDTQYF. The DNA for the CDR3 is TGCAGTGCTAGCCGAGGGACTAGAAGGACAGATACGCAGTATTTT.

This clonotype was seen many times. The chain uses TRBV3-1 and TRBJ2-5; 9 nucleotides line up with TRBD2. The CDR3 runs 17 residues. The germline V gene has CDR1 LGHDT and CDR2 YNNKEL (reference sequence). V trimming: 3 bases; J trimming: 1 base; junction bases outside the gene matches: 9. CDR3 loop: CASSQIASGEFQETQYF. The CDR3 DNA reads TGTGCCAGCAGCCAGATAGCTAGCGGGGAGTTCCAAGAGACCCAGTACTTC.

This rearrangement joins TRBV11-2 to TRBJ2-2; no clear D. V was pared by 5 bases and J by 1 base, with 11 bases between. The CDR3 extends over 15 amino acids. Germline CDR1 SGHAT, CDR2 FQNNGV. The CDR3 protein is CASSKSWENTGELFF. The CDR3 DNA is TGTGCCAGCAGCAAATCCTGGGAGAACACCGGGGAGCTGTTTTTT.

This clonotype was detected only a few times. The chain employs TRBV15 and TRBJ1-1; possibly TRBD1 for D (5 bases). The germline V gene encodes CDR1 LNHNV and CDR2 YYDKDF (reference sequence). The CDR3 consists of 15 residues. V lost 0 bases and J lost 0, with 8 bases in between. CDR3 sequence (DNA): TGTGCCACCAGCAGAGATCGACAGCTGAACACTGAAGCTTTCTTT. Its protein product is CATSRDRQLNTEAFF. Full variable domain (rest looked up from reference TRBV15 and TRBJ1-1): DAMVIQNPRYQVTQFGKPVTLSCSQTLNHNVMYWYQQKSSQAPKLLFHYYDKDFNNEADTPDNFQSRRPNTSFCFLDIRSPGLGDTAMYLCATSRDRQLNTEAFFGQGTRLTVV.

V and J are TRBV3-1 and TRBJ2-6; no definite D call. In germline, CDR1 is LGHDT, CDR2 YNNKEL (reference sequence). The CDR3 length is 16 residues. The V and J ends lost 3 bases and 3 bases respectively, with 12 bases between them. The CDR3 coding sequence is TGTGCCAGCAGCCAGGAAGGAAGGTTTGGGGCCAACGTCCTGACTTTC. As protein: CASSQEGRFGANVLTF.

A few counts support this clonotype. The junction and the germline gene differ at one end; a read error may be behind it. This rearrangement joins TRBV7-8 to TRBJ2-2, with 11 bases fitting TRBD2. Germline V gene sequence: CDR1 SGHVS, CDR2 FQNEAQ. This CDR3 comprises 18 residues. CDR3 sequence reads: CASSPRLLAGAKTGELFF. In nucleotides, the CDR3 is TGTGCCAGCAGCCCAAGACTACTAGCGGGGGCGAAAACCGGGGAGCTGTTTTTT.

This clonotype was observed a handful of times. This chain connects TRBV29-1 to TRBJ2-1; no definite D call. The CDR3 runs to 13 residues. Trimming removed 8 bases from V and 3 bases from J, with 14 bases in between. CDR1 and CDR2 from the germline V gene are SQVTM and ANQGSEA. CDR3 amino acids: CSSGPRDYNEQFF. CDR3 DNA sequence: TGCAGCTCTGGGCCTAGGGACTACAATGAGCAGTTCTTC.

The chain joins TRBV4-2 to TRBJ2-2; no reliable D call. The V end was cut by 4 bases, the J end by 1 base, with 13 bases between. Germline values: CDR1 LGHNA, CDR2 YNFKEQ. The CDR3 contains 16 residues. The CDR3 loop reads CASSPALSVNTGELFF. The CDR3 nucleotides read TGTGCCAGCAGCCCCGCCCTTTCGGTGAACACCGGGGAGCTGTTTTTT.

This clonotype was counted between two and nine times. The rearrangement joins TRBV5-1 to TRBJ2-7, with D perhaps matching TRBD2 (6 bases). The CDR3 extends over 13 amino acids. Per germline, CDR1 SGHRS and CDR2 YFSETQ. The germline V and J ends were trimmed by 0 bases and 7 bases, with 11 bases remaining between them. CDR3 protein: CASSLEAAGEQYF. CDR3 coding DNA: TGCGCCAGCAGCTTGGAGGCCGCGGGGGAGCAGTACTTC.

This clonotype was recorded many times. The chain combines TRBV2 with TRBJ2-2, with D uncertain. The CDR3 is 14 residues long. Trimming cost V 4 bases and J 1 base, with 7 bases left between them. The germline V gene has CDR1 SNHLY and CDR2 FYNNEI. The CDR3 region is CASSASMNTGELFF. The CDR3 DNA reads TGTGCCAGCAGTGCGTCTATGAACACCGGGGAGCTGTTTTTT.

J is TRBJ2-7 and V is TRBV15; TRBD2 agrees at 7 bases. Trimming took 0 bases from V and 2 from J; bases not matched to a gene: 4. CDR1 is LNHNV and CDR2 is YYDKDF in the germline V gene (reference sequence). The CDR3 is 15 residues long. The CDR3 is CATSREGTITYEQYF. The CDR3 coding sequence is TGTGCCACCAGCAGAGAAGGGACTATCACCTACGAGCAGTACTTC.

The chain is built from TRBV24-1 and TRBJ2-3, with 13 bases matching TRBD2. CDR1 is KGHDR and CDR2 is SFDVKD in the germline V gene. J was trimmed by 5 bases and V by 3 bases; bases with no gene match: 1. The CDR3 spans 15 residues. The CDR3 reads CATSDRTSGRDTQYF. Written as DNA, the CDR3 is TGTGCCACCAGTGATCGGACTAGCGGGAGAGATACGCAGTATTTT.

The chain employs TRBV7-2 and TRBJ1-1; 7 nucleotides agree with TRBD1. With 2 bases clipped from V and 1 base from J, the junction kept 10 bases outside the gene matches. Germline V gene lookup returns CDR1 SGHTA and CDR2 FQGNSA. The CDR3 has 17 residues. The DNA for the CDR3 is TGTGCCAGCAGCTTAAATTTCGCGGGACAGCCGAACACTGAAGCTTTCTTT. The encoded protein is CASSLNFAGQPNTEAFF.

The rearrangement uses TRBV5-4 and TRBJ2-7; D is unclear. Germline V CDR1 and CDR2: SGHNT, YYREEE (reference sequence). Trimming left V 6 bases short and J 2 bases short, with 15 bases between. CDR3 length: 14 residues. CDR3 bases: TGTGCCAGCAACCACCCCTTGAGCCCCTACGAGCAGTACTTC. Its translation is CASNHPLSPYEQYF.

This clonotype appeared many times. The V and J genes are TRBV7-2 and TRBJ2-3; D is unresolved. CDR1 SGHTA and CDR2 FQGNSA come from the germline V gene. The V end was cut by 5 bases, the J end by 0 bases, with 15 bases between. The CDR3 is 16 amino acids. The CDR3 spells CASSRPMVPSTDTQYF. The CDR3 DNA reads as TGTGCCAGCAGCCGCCCGATGGTCCCTAGCACAGATACGCAGTATTTT.

V usage is TRBV5-1 and J usage is TRBJ2-7, with 11 nucleotides matching TRBD2. The germline V gene has CDR1 SGHRS and CDR2 YFSETQ. V lost 4 bases, J lost 6 bases, and 15 bases stayed unmatched. The CDR3 loop spans 17 amino acids. CDR3 coding DNA: TGCGCCAGCAGCCGGGGGGCCTTAGCGGGAGGGCCGGTCGAGCAGTACTTC. This encodes CASSRGALAGGPVEQYF.

This chain connects TRBV20-1 to TRBJ2-3, with D possibly TRBD2 on 6 matching bases. Deletions cut 3 bases from V and 3 bases from J, with 13 bases between. The CDR3 consists of 14 residues. Per germline, CDR1 DFQATT and CDR2 SNEGSKA (reference sequence). CDR3 nucleotides: TGCAGTGCTAGCCTTACTAGCTCTACAGATACGCAGTATTTT. This gives the protein CSASLTSSTDTQYF.